This note documents a single T cell receptor beta chain sequence. The antigen remains unidentified. The sample belongs to a study of T cell responses to AZD1222 COVID-19 vaccine. Study results and limitations: It should be noted that donors were predominantly white British and more often female, and clonal diversity was possibly underestimated.

TCRdb's copy holds only in-frame clones and misses some; the assay was immunoSEQ multiplex PCR. Of approximately 100,000 clones listed, less than 95% are singletons. Looked up from germline, CDR1 is LGHNA and CDR2 is YSLEER. Trimming left V 1 base short and J 5 bases short, with 11 bases between. The CDR3 is 14 residues long. This TCR was sampled from an adult in good health. Sequencing was performed on peripheral blood, taken on day 0 of AZD1222 vaccination. The chain recombines TRBV4-3 with TRBJ1-2; the D gene is possibly TRBD1 (5 bases). CDR3 residues: CASSQGYGTYGYTF. CDR3 nucleotides: TGCGCCAGCAGCCAAGGATATGGGACGTATGGCTACACCTTC.